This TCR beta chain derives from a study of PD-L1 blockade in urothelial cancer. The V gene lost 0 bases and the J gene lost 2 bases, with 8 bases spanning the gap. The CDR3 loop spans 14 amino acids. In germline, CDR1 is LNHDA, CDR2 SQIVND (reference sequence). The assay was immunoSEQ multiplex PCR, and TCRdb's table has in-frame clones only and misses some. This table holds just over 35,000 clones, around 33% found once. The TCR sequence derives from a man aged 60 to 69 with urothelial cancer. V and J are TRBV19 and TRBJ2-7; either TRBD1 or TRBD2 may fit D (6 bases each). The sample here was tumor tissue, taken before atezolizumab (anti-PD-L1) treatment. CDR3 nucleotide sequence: TGTGCCAGTAGTATAGACGGGGGCCCCTACGAGCAGTACTTC. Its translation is CASSIDGGPYEQYF. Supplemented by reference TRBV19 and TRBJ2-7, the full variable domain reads DGGITQSPKYLFRKEGQNVTLSCEQNLNHDAMYWYRQDPGQGLRLIYYSQIVNDFQKGDIAEGYSVSREKKESFPLTVTSAQKNPTAFYLCASSIDGGPYEQYFGPGTRLTVT.